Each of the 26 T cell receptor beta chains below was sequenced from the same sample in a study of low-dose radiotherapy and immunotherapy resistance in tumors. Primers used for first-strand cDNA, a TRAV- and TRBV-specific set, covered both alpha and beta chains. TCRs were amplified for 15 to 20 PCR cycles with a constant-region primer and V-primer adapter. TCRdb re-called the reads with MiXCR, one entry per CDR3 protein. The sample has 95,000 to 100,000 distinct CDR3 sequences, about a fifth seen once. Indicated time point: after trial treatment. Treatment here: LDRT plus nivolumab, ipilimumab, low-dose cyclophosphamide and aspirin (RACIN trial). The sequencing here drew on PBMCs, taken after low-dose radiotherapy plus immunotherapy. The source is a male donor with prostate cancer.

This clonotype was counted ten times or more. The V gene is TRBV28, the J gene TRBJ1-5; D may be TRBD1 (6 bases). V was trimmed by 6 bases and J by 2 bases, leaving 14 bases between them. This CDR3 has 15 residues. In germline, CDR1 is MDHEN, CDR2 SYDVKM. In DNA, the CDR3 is TGTGCCAGCAGAAGCAGGGGAAGGGGCAATCAGCCCCAGCATTTT. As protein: CASRSRGRGNQPQHF.

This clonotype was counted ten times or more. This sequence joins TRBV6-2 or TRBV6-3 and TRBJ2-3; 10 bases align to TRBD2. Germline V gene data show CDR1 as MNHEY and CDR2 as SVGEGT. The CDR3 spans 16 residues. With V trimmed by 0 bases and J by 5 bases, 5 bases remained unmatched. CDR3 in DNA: TGTGCCAGCAGTTACTCTGGGACTAGCGCGGAAGATACGCAGTATTTT. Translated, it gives CASSYSGTSAEDTQYF.

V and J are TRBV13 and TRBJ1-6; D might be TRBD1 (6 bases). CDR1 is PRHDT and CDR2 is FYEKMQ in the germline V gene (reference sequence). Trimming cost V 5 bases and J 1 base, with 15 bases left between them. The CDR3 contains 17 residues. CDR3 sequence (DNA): TGTGCCAGCAGCAATTACAGGGTTGGGTCCTATAATTCACCCCTCCACTTT. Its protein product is CASSNYRVGSYNSPLHF.

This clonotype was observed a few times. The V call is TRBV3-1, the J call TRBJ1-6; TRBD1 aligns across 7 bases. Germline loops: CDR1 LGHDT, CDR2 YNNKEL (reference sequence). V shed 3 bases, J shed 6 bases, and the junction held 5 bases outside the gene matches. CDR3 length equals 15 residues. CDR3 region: CASSHRGQPNSPLHF. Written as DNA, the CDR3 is TGTGCCAGCAGCCACCGGGGACAGCCTAATTCACCCCTCCACTTT.

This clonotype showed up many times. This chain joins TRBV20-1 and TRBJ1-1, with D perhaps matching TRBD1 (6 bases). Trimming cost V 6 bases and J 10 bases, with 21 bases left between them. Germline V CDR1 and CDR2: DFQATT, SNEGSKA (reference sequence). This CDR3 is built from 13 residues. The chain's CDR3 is CSALTGGHGGAFF. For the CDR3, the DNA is TGCAGTGCCCTGACTGGGGGCCATGGGGGAGCTTTCTTT.

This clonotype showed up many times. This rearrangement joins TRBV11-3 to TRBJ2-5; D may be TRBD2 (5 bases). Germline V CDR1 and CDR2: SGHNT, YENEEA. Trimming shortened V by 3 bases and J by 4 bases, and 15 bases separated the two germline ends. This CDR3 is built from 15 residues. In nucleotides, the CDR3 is TGTGCCAGCAGCTTGGGTCCGGGCCGGGGAGAGACCCAGTACTTC. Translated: CASSLGPGRGETQYF.

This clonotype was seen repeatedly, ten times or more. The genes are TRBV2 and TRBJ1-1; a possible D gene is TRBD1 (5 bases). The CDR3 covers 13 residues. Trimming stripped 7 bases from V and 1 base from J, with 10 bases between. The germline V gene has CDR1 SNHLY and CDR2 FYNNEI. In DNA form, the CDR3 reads TGTGCCAGCAAGACAGTCCCGAACACTGAAGCTTTCTTT. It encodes CASKTVPNTEAFF.

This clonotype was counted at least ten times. CDR3 amino acids: CASSSRTGETFF. The CDR3 nucleotides are TGTGCCAGCAGCTCCCGGACCGGGGAGACTTTCTTT. This chain links TRBV13 with TRBJ1-1, with D unresolved. Deletions cut 4 bases from V and 12 bases from J, with 15 bases between. Germline CDR1 reads PRHDT; CDR2 reads FYEKMQ (reference sequence). The CDR3 has 12 residues. The full variable domain, completed using reference TRBV13 and TRBJ1-1, is AAGVIQSPRHLIKEKRETATLKCYPIPRHDTVYWYQQGPGQDPQFLISFYEKMQSDKGSIPDRFSAQQFSDYHSELNMSSLELGDSALYFCASSSRTGETFFGQGTRLTVV.

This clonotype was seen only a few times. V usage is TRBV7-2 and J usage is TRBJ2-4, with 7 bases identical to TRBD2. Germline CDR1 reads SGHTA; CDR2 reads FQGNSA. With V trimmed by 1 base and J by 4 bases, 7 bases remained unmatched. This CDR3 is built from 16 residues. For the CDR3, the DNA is TGTGCCAGCAGCTTAGTCGGGAGGAGGATAAAAAACATTCAGTACTTC. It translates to CASSLVGRRIKNIQYF.

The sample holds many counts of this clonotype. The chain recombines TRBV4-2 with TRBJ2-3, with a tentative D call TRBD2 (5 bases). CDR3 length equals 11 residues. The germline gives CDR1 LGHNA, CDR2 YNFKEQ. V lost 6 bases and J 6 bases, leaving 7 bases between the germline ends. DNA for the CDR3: TGTGCCAGCAGGTCGGGGGATACGCAGTATTTT. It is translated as CASRSGDTQYF.

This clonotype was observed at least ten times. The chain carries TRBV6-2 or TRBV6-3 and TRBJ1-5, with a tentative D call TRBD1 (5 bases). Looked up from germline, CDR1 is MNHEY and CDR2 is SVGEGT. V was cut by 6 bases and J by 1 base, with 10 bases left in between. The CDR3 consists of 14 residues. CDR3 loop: CASRKDRSNQPQHF. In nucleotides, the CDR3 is TGTGCCAGCAGAAAAGACAGAAGCAATCAGCCCCAGCATTTT.

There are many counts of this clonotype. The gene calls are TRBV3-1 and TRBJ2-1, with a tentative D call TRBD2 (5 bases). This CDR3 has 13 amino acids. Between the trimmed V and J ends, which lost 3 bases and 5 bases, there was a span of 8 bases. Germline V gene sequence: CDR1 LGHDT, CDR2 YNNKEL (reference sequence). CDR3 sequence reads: CASSHLRDNEQFF. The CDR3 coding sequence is TGTGCCAGCAGCCATCTGCGGGACAATGAGCAGTTCTTC.

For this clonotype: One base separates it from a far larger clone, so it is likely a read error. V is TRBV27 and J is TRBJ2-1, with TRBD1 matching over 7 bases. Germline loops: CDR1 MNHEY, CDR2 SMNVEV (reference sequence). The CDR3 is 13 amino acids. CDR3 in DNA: TGTGTCACGGGCGGACAGGACTACAATGAGCAGTTCTTC. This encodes CVTGGQDYNEQFF.

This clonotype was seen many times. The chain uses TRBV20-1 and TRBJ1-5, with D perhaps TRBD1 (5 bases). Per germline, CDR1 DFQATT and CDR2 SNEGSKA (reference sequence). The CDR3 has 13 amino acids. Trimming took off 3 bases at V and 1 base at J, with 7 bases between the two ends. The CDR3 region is CSASQGSNQPQHF. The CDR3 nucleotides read TGCAGTGCTAGTCAGGGAAGCAATCAGCCCCAGCATTTT.

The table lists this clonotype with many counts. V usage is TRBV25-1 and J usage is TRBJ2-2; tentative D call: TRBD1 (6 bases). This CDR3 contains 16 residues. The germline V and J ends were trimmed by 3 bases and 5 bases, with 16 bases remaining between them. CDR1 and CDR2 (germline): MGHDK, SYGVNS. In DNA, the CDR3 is TGTGCCAGCAGTGACCGGGCCGCAGGGGTAACCGGGGAGCTGTTTTTT. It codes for CASSDRAAGVTGELFF.

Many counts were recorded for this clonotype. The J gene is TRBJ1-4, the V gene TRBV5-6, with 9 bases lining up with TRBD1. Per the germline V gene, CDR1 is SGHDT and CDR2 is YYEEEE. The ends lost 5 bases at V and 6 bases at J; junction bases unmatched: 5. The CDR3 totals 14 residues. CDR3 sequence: CASSTTGGYEKLFF. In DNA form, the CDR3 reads TGTGCCAGCAGTACCACAGGGGGCTATGAAAAACTGTTTTTT.

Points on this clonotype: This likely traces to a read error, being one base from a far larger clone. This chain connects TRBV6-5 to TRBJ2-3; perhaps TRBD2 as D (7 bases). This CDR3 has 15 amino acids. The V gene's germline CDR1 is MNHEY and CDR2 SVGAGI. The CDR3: CASSKGGVSTDSQYF. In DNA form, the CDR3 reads TGTGCCAGCAGTAAAGGGGGGGTGAGCACAGATTCGCAGTATTTT.

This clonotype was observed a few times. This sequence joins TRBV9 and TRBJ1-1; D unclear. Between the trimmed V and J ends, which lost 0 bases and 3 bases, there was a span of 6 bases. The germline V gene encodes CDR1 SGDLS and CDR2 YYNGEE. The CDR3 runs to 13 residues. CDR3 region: CASSVGHYTEAFF. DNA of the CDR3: TGTGCCAGCAGCGTAGGTCATTACACTGAAGCTTTCTTT.

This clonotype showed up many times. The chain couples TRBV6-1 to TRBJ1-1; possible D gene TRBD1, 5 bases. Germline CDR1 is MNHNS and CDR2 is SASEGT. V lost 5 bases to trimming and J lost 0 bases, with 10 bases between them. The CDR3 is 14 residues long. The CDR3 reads CASSPVQVNTEAFF. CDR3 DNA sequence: TGTGCCAGCAGTCCAGTACAGGTGAACACTGAAGCTTTCTTT.

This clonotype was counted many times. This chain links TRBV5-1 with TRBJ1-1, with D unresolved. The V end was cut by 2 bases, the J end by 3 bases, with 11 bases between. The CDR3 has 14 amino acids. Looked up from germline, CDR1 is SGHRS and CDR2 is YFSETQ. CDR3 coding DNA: TGCGCCAGCAGCTTAGGACGGAGGGACACTGAAGCTTTCTTT. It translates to CASSLGRRDTEAFF.

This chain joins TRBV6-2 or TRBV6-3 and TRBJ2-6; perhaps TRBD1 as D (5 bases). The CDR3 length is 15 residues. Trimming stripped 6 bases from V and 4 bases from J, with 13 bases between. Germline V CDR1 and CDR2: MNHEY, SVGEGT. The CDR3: CASSDKGSGANVLTF. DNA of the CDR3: TGTGCCAGCAGCGACAAGGGGTCCGGGGCCAACGTCCTGACTTTC.

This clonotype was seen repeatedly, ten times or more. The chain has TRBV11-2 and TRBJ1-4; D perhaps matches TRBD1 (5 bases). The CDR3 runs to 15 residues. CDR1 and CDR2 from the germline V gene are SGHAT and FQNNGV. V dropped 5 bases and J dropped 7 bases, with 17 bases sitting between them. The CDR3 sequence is CASSPRGMRGEKLFF. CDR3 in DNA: TGTGCCAGCAGCCCAAGGGGAATGAGGGGTGAAAAACTGTTTTTT.

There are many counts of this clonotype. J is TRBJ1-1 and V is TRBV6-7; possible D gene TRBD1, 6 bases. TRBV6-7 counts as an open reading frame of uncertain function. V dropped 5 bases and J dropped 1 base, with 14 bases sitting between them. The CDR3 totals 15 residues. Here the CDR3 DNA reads TGTGCCAGCAGTACCGTGAGGGGGGCGAACACTGAAGCTTTCTTT. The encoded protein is CASSTVRGANTEAFF.

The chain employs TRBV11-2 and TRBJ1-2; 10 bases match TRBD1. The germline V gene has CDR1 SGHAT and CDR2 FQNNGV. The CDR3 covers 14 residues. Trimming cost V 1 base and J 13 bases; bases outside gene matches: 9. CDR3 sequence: CASSLAGTGAGSTF. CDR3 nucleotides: TGTGCCAGCAGCTTAGCCGGGACAGGGGCGGGTTCCACCTTC.

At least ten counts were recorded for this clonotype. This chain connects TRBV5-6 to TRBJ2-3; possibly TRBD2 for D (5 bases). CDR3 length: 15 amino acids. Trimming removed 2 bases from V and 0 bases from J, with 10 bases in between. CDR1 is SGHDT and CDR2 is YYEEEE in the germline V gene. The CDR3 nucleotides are TGTGCCAGCAGCTTCGGAGGTCAGAGCACAGATACGCAGTATTTT. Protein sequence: CASSFGGQSTDTQYF.

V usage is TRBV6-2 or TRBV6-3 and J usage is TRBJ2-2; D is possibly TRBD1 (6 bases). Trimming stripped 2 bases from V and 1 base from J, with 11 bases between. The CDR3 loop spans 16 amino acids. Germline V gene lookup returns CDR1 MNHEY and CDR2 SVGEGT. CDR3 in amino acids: CASSYRTDGNTGELFF. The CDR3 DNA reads TGTGCCAGCAGTTACCGGACAGATGGGAACACCGGGGAGCTGTTTTTT.